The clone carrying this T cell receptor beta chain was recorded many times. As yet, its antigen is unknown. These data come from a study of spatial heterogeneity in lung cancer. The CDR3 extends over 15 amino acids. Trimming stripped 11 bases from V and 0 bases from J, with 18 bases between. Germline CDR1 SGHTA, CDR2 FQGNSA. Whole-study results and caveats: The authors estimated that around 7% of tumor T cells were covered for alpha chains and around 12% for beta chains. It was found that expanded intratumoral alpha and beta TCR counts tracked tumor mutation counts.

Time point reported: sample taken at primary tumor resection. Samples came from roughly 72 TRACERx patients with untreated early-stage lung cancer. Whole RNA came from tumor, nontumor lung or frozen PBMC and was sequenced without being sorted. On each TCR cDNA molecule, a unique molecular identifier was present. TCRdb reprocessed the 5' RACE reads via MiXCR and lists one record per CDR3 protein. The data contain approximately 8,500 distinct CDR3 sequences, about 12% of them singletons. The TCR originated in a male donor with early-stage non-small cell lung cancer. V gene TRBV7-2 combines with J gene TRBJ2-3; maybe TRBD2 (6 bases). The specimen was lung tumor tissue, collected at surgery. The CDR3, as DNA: TGTGCCTCGGAGATAGCGGCGTCAAGCACAGATACGCAGTATTTT. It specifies CASEIAASSTDTQYF.